One sample yielded the 20 T cell receptor beta chains listed below, sequenced in a study of cytomegalovirus exposure and HLA in healthy donors. Produced via immunoSEQ multiplex PCR; TCRdb's table is partial and in-frame only. Among about 120,000 clones listed, roughly 90% were seen once. The sequenced sample was PBMCs. The source is a woman aged 18-30 years in good health and CMV-seronegative.

The chain couples TRBV5-1 to TRBJ1-2; TRBD1 is a possible D gene (6 bases). This CDR3 is built from 14 residues. V lost 0 bases to trimming and J lost 5 bases, with 11 bases between them. Germline assignment: CDR1 SGHRS and CDR2 YFSETQ. The DNA of the CDR3 is TGCGCCAGCAGCTTGGCACAGGGACCTTATGGCTACACCTTC. Its translation is CASSLAQGPYGYTF.

J is TRBJ2-5 and V is TRBV9; 12 nucleotides agree with TRBD2. The CDR3 extends over 17 amino acids. Germline trimming cut 0 bases from V and 4 bases from J; bases unmatched to any gene: 7. Germline loops: CDR1 SGDLS, CDR2 YYNGEE. The CDR3 DNA sequence: TGTGCCAGCAGCGTAGGGACTAGCGGGATGTCGGCAGAGACCCAGTACTTC. Translated: CASSVGTSGMSAETQYF. The full variable domain, in which reference TRBV9 and TRBJ2-5 provide the parts outside the CDR3, is DSGVTQTPKHLITATGQRVTLRCSPRSGDLSVYWYQQSLDQGLQFLIQYYNGEERAKGNILERFSAQQFPDLHSELNLSSLELGDSALYFCASSVGTSGMSAETQYFGPGTRLLVL.

The table lists this clone with a count of one. The chain joins TRBV19 to TRBJ2-4; D unclear. Germline V gene sequence: CDR1 LNHDA, CDR2 SQIVND (reference sequence). V lost 6 bases and J 9 bases, leaving 21 bases between the germline ends. The CDR3 is 15 amino acids. The CDR3 is CASSDIESSLSIQYF. CDR3 in DNA: TGTGCCAGTAGCGACATAGAGTCATCCCTTAGCATTCAGTACTTC.

This chain uses TRBV10-3 with TRBJ2-3; TRBD2 aligns across 8 bases. V gave up 6 bases and J gave up 0 bases; unmatched junction bases: 8. Germline V gives CDR1 ENHRY, CDR2 SYGVKD. This CDR3 comprises 16 residues. CDR3 sequence reads: CAISPFAGGSTDTQYF. The CDR3 region has the DNA TGTGCCATCAGCCCCTTCGCGGGGGGTAGCACAGATACGCAGTATTTT.

The V and J genes are TRBV4-2 and TRBJ1-3; D is perhaps TRBD1 (5 bases). V was trimmed by 2 bases and J by 3 bases, leaving 11 bases between them. Per germline, CDR1 LGHNA and CDR2 YNFKEQ. CDR3 size: 15 residues. The CDR3 DNA sequence: TGTGCCAGCAGCCAAAGGTCGGGGGATGGAAACACCATATATTTT. Translating it yields CASSQRSGDGNTIYF.

The CDR3 DNA follows: TGTGCCAGCAGTGCAGGGGGCCCGGAGACCCAGTACTTC. Amino acids: CASSAGGPETQYF. V and J are TRBV6-1 and TRBJ2-5; TRBD1 matches 8 bases. From germline, CDR1 is MNHNS and CDR2 SASEGT. The V gene end was trimmed by 4 bases and the J gene end by 5 bases; junction bases not matched to a gene: 3. CDR3 size: 13 residues.

The chain uses TRBV5-8 and TRBJ2-5; D gene uncertain. Germline CDR1 and CDR2: SGHTS and YDEGEE. V was shortened by 3 bases and J by 1 base, with 16 bases between the two germline ends. The CDR3 consists of 16 residues. In DNA, the CDR3 is TGTGCCAGCAGCTCCCTCGGGTCCGTACTCCAAGAGACCCAGTACTTC. This gives the protein CASSSLGSVLQETQYF.

V and J are TRBV28 and TRBJ1-2, with TRBD1 matching 8 bases. The germline CDR1 and CDR2 sequences are MDHEN and SYDVKM. The J segment lost 3 bases and the V segment lost 4 bases, leaving 10 bases of the junction unmatched. CDR3 length equals 16 residues. CDR3 bases: TGTGCCAGCAGTTCGGGGACAGGACCATCCTACTATGGCTACACCTTC. Its translation is CASSSGTGPSYYGYTF.

The chain has TRBV7-8 and TRBJ1-2, with unresolved D. Germline-derived CDR1 and CDR2 are SGHVS and FQNEAQ. V was shortened by 4 bases and J by 3 bases, with 15 bases between the two germline ends. This CDR3 has 15 amino acids. The CDR3 bases are TGTGCCAGCAGCTCGTCCTCGATTGGAGACTATGGCTACACCTTC. Residues: CASSSSSIGDYGYTF. The variable domain in full, completed from reference TRBV7-8 and TRBJ1-2, reads GAGVSQSPRYKVAKRGQDVALRCDPISGHVSLFWYQQALGQGPEFLTYFQNEAQLDKSGLPSDRFFAERPEGSVSTLKIQRTQQEDSAVYLCASSSSSIGDYGYTFGSGTRLTVV.

The chain is built from TRBV13 and TRBJ2-5; D remains unclear. This CDR3 has 13 residues. V was cut by 4 bases and J by 5 bases, with 11 bases left in between. Germline V lookup: CDR1 PRHDT, CDR2 FYEKMQ (reference sequence). This chain's CDR3 is CASSSSYRETQYF. Here the CDR3 DNA reads TGTGCCAGCAGCTCGAGTTACCGGGAGACCCAGTACTTC. Full variable domain (rest looked up from reference TRBV13 and TRBJ2-5): AAGVIQSPRHLIKEKRETATLKCYPIPRHDTVYWYQQGPGQDPQFLISFYEKMQSDKGSIPDRFSAQQFSDYHSELNMSSLELGDSALYFCASSSSYRETQYFGPGTRLLVL.

The chain recombines TRBV19 with TRBJ2-1; weak D call: TRBD1 (7 bases). This CDR3 comprises 14 residues. Trimming shortened V by 3 bases and J by 8 bases, and 14 bases separated the two germline ends. CDR1 is LNHDA, CDR2 SQIVND, per germline (reference sequence). The chain's CDR3 is CASSILQGGDEQFF. Written as DNA, the CDR3 is TGTGCCAGTAGTATCCTTCAGGGGGGCGATGAGCAGTTCTTC.

V usage is TRBV7-9 and J usage is TRBJ2-7; 9 positions agree with TRBD1. Germline lookup yields CDR1 SEHNR and CDR2 FQNEAQ (reference sequence). The CDR3 is made up of 14 amino acids. V shed 5 bases and J 3 bases; nucleotides not matched to a gene: 5. The CDR3 reads CASSLGTGNYEQYF. The CDR3 nucleotides are TGTGCCAGCAGCCTAGGGACAGGGAACTACGAGCAGTACTTC.

The chain carries TRBV7-9 and TRBJ2-1, with 11 bases identical to TRBD2. The CDR3 is 15 amino acids. Germline V gene data show CDR1 as SEHNR and CDR2 as FQNEAQ (reference sequence). The ends lost 5 bases at V and 9 bases at J; junction bases unmatched: 9. The CDR3 DNA follows: TGTGCCAGCAGCGTCGTAGCGGGAGGGAGGGGTGAGCAGTTCTTC. This sequence encodes CASSVVAGGRGEQFF.

This clone was seen only once. The chain is built from TRBV7-9 and TRBJ2-1; D gene uncertain. Trimming stripped 5 bases from V and 0 bases from J, with 14 bases between. The germline CDR1 and CDR2 sequences are SEHNR and FQNEAQ (reference sequence). The CDR3 length is 16 residues. The CDR3 loop reads CASSNTLASSYNEQFF. CDR3 coding DNA: TGTGCCAGCAGCAATACTTTAGCCAGCTCCTACAATGAGCAGTTCTTC. The whole variable domain, remainder taken from reference TRBV7-9 and TRBJ2-1, is DTGVSQNPRHKITKRGQNVTFRCDPISEHNRLYWYRQTLGQGPEFLTYFQNEAQLEKSRLLSDRFSAERPKGSFSTLEIQRTEQGDSAMYLCASSNTLASSYNEQFFGPGTRLTVL.

The CDR3 region has the DNA TGTGCCAGCAGCCCCCGGGGGGACAGGGGATCTAGGGGCTACACCTTC. Its protein product is CASSPRGDRGSRGYTF. V gene TRBV5-4 combines with J gene TRBJ1-2; the match to TRBD1 covers 10 bases. Germline CDR1 reads SGHNT; CDR2 reads YYREEE (reference sequence). J lost 8 bases, V lost 4 bases, and 14 bases had no gene match. CDR3 length: 16 amino acids.

CDR3 residues: CASSWDRGNEQFF. CDR3 DNA sequence: TGTGCCAGCAGCTGGGACAGGGGCAATGAGCAGTTCTTC. The chain is built from TRBV7-9 and TRBJ2-1; 10 bases match TRBD1. Germline loops: CDR1 SEHNR, CDR2 FQNEAQ (reference sequence). The V gene end was trimmed by 4 bases and the J gene end by 6 bases; junction bases not matched to a gene: 0. The CDR3 totals 13 residues.

The chain carries TRBV27 and TRBJ2-7, with 8 bases aligning to TRBD1. The germline gives CDR1 MNHEY, CDR2 SMNVEV (reference sequence). The CDR3 covers 13 residues. Unmatched junction bases numbered 5, after V lost 3 bases and J lost 7 bases. CDR3 amino acids: CASSLQGAREQYF. Here the CDR3 DNA reads TGTGCCAGCAGTTTGCAGGGGGCGCGAGAGCAGTACTTC.

A note on this clone: The sample contains more than one DNA sequence encoding this CDR3. The rearrangement joins TRBV19 to TRBJ2-7, with TRBD2 matching 8 bases. The germline V gene has CDR1 LNHDA and CDR2 SQIVND (reference sequence). This CDR3 spans 14 amino acids. Losses at the gene ends were 3 bases for V and 2 bases for J; bases not matched to a gene: 3. The CDR3 DNA sequence: TGTGCCAGTAGTATCGGGAGGGGACCCTACGAGCAGTACTTC. It specifies CASSIGRGPYEQYF.

V usage is TRBV6-5 and J usage is TRBJ2-7; TRBD1 is a possible D gene (6 bases). Trimming removed 2 bases at V and 7 bases at J, with 9 bases between. Germline CDR1 reads MNHEY; CDR2 reads SVGAGI. CDR3 length equals 12 residues. The chain's CDR3 is CASSYDRLEQYF. The CDR3 DNA reads as TGTGCCAGCAGTTACGACAGGTTAGAGCAGTACTTC.

V and J are TRBV27 and TRBJ2-3; TRBD1 matches 9 bases. The ends lost 2 bases at V and 5 bases at J; junction bases unmatched: 8. Germline lookup yields CDR1 MNHEY and CDR2 SMNVEV (reference sequence). The CDR3 loop spans 16 amino acids. CDR3 region: CASSLLPGQGLDTQYF. In DNA form, the CDR3 reads TGTGCCAGCAGTTTACTACCAGGACAGGGGCTAGATACGCAGTATTTT.